This T cell receptor beta chain was documented in a study of blood T cell repertoires in COVID-19. Study in general: Material from acute and convalescent COVID-19 was sourced from the United States, Italy and Spain.

Source study methods: Using reference gene primer amplification, nucleated cell counts were estimated. Some clones are missing from TCRdb's copy, which holds only in-frame ones; the method was immunoSEQ multiplex PCR. V, J and clone size reflect that table, while D and trimming were determined from the DNA. The sample comprises about 150,000 clones, 78% of which are singletons, and around 1.5% rests with the top ten. The CDR3 extends over 15 amino acids. Trimming took off 1 base at V and 5 bases at J, with 13 bases between the two ends. The germline CDR1 and CDR2 sequences are SGHRS and YFSETQ. V and J are TRBV5-1 and TRBJ2-1; possibly TRBD1 for D (5 bases). Sequenced: peripheral blood. This receptor was identified in an elderly man with acute or convalescent COVID-19. The CDR3 sequence: CASSLRQGGNNEQFF. CDR3 nucleotide sequence: TGCGCCAGCAGCTTGCGGCAGGGCGGAAACAATGAGCAGTTCTTC.